This entry lists 29 T cell receptor beta chains sequenced from one sample in a study of read filtering for tumor transcriptome and immune sequencing. From 300 to 450 ng of RNA, a library with molecular barcoded alpha/delta and beta/gamma adaptors was made. In TCRdb, the reads were re-called with MiXCR into one record per CDR3 protein. The profile shows 25,000 or so distinct CDR3 sequences, roughly 19% of them singletons. Sequencing was done on a sample of a population of CD138-negative cells sorted from bone marrow. The receptors were gathered from a donor aged 40 or older with multiple myeloma.

This clonotype was detected many times. The rearrangement uses TRBV28 and TRBJ1-5; D is possibly TRBD1 (5 bases). The CDR3 loop spans 17 amino acids. Germline V gene sequence: CDR1 MDHEN, CDR2 SYDVKM. The V end was cut by 6 bases, the J end by 3 bases, with 21 bases between. For the CDR3, the DNA is TGTGCCAGCAGAGGGGTGGGAGGGGTTGGGGACAATCAGCCCCAGCATTTT. Translation: CASRGVGGVGDNQPQHF. Full variable domain (outside the CDR3, taken from reference TRBV28 and TRBJ1-5): DVKVTQSSRYLVKRTGEKVFLECVQDMDHENMFWYRQDPGLGLRLIYFSYDVKMKEKGDIPEGYSVSREKKERFSLILESASTNQTSMYLCASRGVGGVGDNQPQHFGDGTRLSIL.

This clonotype was recorded many times. The chain couples TRBV27 to TRBJ2-7, with D unresolved. Germline values: CDR1 MNHEY, CDR2 SMNVEV (reference sequence). Trimming took 4 bases from V and 0 from J, leaving 7 bases between them. There are 13 residues in the CDR3. The CDR3 nucleotides read TGTGCCAGCAGTTCCGTAAACTCCTACGAGCAGTACTTC. Its translation is CASSSVNSYEQYF.

This clonotype has a count of ten or more. The CDR3 nucleotides are TGCGCCAGCAGCCGAGGACAGCCTGAAGCTTTCTTT. As protein: CASSRGQPEAFF. The V call is TRBV5-1, the J call TRBJ1-1; D possibly corresponds to TRBD1 (6 bases). Trimming removed 4 bases at V and 6 bases at J, with 10 bases between. Germline lookup yields CDR1 SGHRS and CDR2 YFSETQ. The length of the CDR3 is 12 residues.

This clonotype has ten or more counts. V usage is TRBV29-1 and J usage is TRBJ1-1; tentative D call: TRBD1 (6 bases). Deletions cut 4 bases from V and 12 bases from J, with 12 bases between. The CDR3 spans 10 residues. CDR1 is SQVTM and CDR2 is ANQGSEA in the germline V gene. The CDR3 nucleotides are TGCAGCGTTGTCAGGGGTAGGCCTTTCTTT. As protein: CSVVRGRPFF.

In the case of this clonotype: A much larger clone differs by one base, so this may be a read error. This CDR3 fails to terminate in the conserved phenylalanine or tryptophan, so it likely reflects a read error. CDR3: CASSGAGGPDTGELFS. CDR3 DNA: TGTGCCAGCAGTGGTGCGGGAGGGCCTGACACCGGGGAGCTGTTTTCT. The V call is TRBV25-1, the J call TRBJ2-2; 9 nucleotides match TRBD2. The junction had 6 bases not matched to a gene; V was cut back by 4 bases and J by 3 bases. CDR3 length: 16 residues. Per germline, CDR1 MGHDK and CDR2 SYGVNS.

The V call is TRBV29-1, the J call TRBJ2-2; unclear D gene. V gave up 7 bases and J gave up 0 bases, with 9 bases separating them. The V gene's germline CDR1 is SQVTM and CDR2 ANQGSEA. The CDR3 spans 13 residues. The CDR3 reads CSARQTNTGELFF. The CDR3 DNA is TGCAGCGCAAGACAAACGAACACCGGGGAGCTGTTTTTT.

This clonotype was observed a few times. The gene calls are TRBV6-6 and TRBJ1-6; D remains ambiguous. The CDR3 spans 15 residues. Germline loops: CDR1 MNHNY, CDR2 SVGAGI (reference sequence). V lost 2 bases and J 10 bases, leaving 15 bases between the germline ends. CDR3 DNA: TGTGCCAGCAGTTACAGGAGCTCCTATGACTCACCCCTCCACTTT. Protein sequence: CASSYRSSYDSPLHF.

This clonotype came up many times. The V gene is TRBV11-2, the J gene TRBJ2-3; D is possibly TRBD2 (8 bases). CDR3 length: 18 residues. CDR1 is SGHAT and CDR2 is FQNNGV in the germline V gene. Trimming took off 2 bases at V and 2 bases at J, with 20 bases between the two ends. CDR3 in amino acids: CASSLRAGVRGPTDTQYF. CDR3 coding DNA: TGTGCCAGCAGCTTAAGAGCGGGAGTAAGGGGGCCCACAGATACGCAGTATTTT.

This clonotype was counted many times. V is TRBV5-4 and J is TRBJ2-2; D unresolved. CDR1 and CDR2 (germline): SGHNT, YYREEE (reference sequence). The CDR3 is made up of 12 amino acids. Trimming shortened V by 1 base and J by 7 bases, and 5 bases separated the two germline ends. The DNA of the CDR3 is TGTGCCAGCAGCTTGAGGAGCGGGGAGCTGTTTTTT. Translated, it gives CASSLRSGELFF.

By frequency in the sample, this clonotype is hyperexpanded. The chain has TRBV10-2 and TRBJ2-1; 11 bases are shared with TRBD2. V gave up 5 bases and J gave up 7 bases; unmatched junction bases: 13. In germline, CDR1 is WSHSY, CDR2 SAAADI. The CDR3 runs to 17 residues. The CDR3 DNA is TGCGCCAGCAGTTTCCGAGCATTTGGGACTAGCGGAAATGAGCAGTTCTTC. This encodes CASSFRAFGTSGNEQFF.

This clonotype came up many times. This sequence joins TRBV7-2 and TRBJ1-2; TRBD1 might be the D (6 bases). Trimming cost V 0 bases and J 2 bases, with 7 bases left between them. Looked up from germline, CDR1 is SGHTA and CDR2 is FQGNSA. This CDR3 contains 14 residues. The CDR3 is CASSLAQGNYGYTF. The CDR3 DNA reads as TGTGCCAGCAGCTTAGCACAGGGAAACTATGGCTACACCTTC.

To note about this clonotype: A far more abundant clone sits one base away, making this likely a read error. The V and J genes are TRBV28 and TRBJ2-7; 9 nucleotides align to TRBD2. The end of the DNA is better explained by TRBJ2-1, so the J call may be wrong. CDR1 and CDR2 from the germline V gene are MDHEN and SYDVKM. The CDR3 covers 13 residues. CDR3 nucleotide sequence: TGTGCCAGGGGAGCGGGAGGCTACAATGAGCAGTTCTTC. The encoded protein is CARGAGGYNEQFF.

CDR3 sequence (DNA): TGTGCCAGCTCACCACCTAACAGAGAGGACACTGAAGCTTTCTTT. Translating it yields CASSPPNREDTEAFF. The chain uses TRBV18 and TRBJ1-1; D remains unclear. Per the germline V gene, CDR1 is KGHSH and CDR2 is LQKENI. The CDR3 runs to 15 residues. The V end lost 0 bases, the J end lost 3 bases, and 11 bases lay between the germline ends.

This clonotype was detected only a few times. This chain's CDR3 is CASSFLAGADEQYF. The CDR3 bases are TGCGCCAGCAGCTTTCTAGCGGGAGCGGACGAGCAGTACTTC. This chain uses TRBV5-1 with TRBJ2-7; 10 nucleotides agree with TRBD2. This CDR3 region has 14 residues. After removal of 2 bases from V and 5 bases from J, the junction contained 4 bases not matched to a gene. CDR1 and CDR2 (germline): SGHRS, YFSETQ.

As concerns this clonotype: Likely a read error: the CDR3 ends without its conserved phenylalanine or tryptophan. This chain uses TRBV6-1 with TRBJ1-1; D remains unclear. CDR1 and CDR2 from the germline V gene are MNHNS and SASEGT. The CDR3 contains 13 residues. This chain's CDR3 is CASTNTGNIEAFL. In nucleotides, the CDR3 is TGTGCCAGCACCAACACCGGGAACATTGAAGCTTTCTTA.

This clonotype was detected ten times or more. V usage is TRBV7-9 and J usage is TRBJ2-2, with 9 bases aligning to TRBD2. V was pared by 5 bases and J by 0 bases, with 16 bases of the junction left unmatched. The germline V gene encodes CDR1 SEHNR and CDR2 FQNEAQ (reference sequence). This CDR3 region has 20 residues. The chain's CDR3 is CASSTAALLAGLANTGELFF. DNA for the CDR3: TGTGCCAGCAGCACTGCCGCGCTACTAGCGGGCCTAGCGAACACCGGGGAGCTGTTTTTT.

This clonotype was counted at least ten times. The rearrangement joins TRBV7-2 to TRBJ2-3; no clear D gene. The CDR3 loop spans 12 amino acids. The germline CDR1 and CDR2 sequences are SGHTA and FQGNSA. Trimming stripped 3 bases from V and 0 bases from J, with 1 base between. Written as DNA, the CDR3 is TGTGCCAGCAGCTTCAGCACAGATACGCAGTATTTT. This encodes CASSFSTDTQYF.

This sequence joins TRBV5-5 and TRBJ2-1; a possible D gene is TRBD2 (6 bases). Germline V lookup: CDR1 SGHKS, CDR2 YYEKEE (reference sequence). The V gene lost 1 base and the J gene lost 2 bases, with 16 bases spanning the gap. This CDR3 region has 17 residues. CDR3 region: CASSLFASGYTYNEQFF. The CDR3, as DNA: TGTGCCAGCAGCTTGTTTGCCAGCGGGTACACCTACAATGAGCAGTTCTTC.

V and J are TRBV28 and TRBJ2-2; D is unresolved. CDR3 length: 14 amino acids. CDR1 is MDHEN and CDR2 is SYDVKM in the germline V gene. V was pared by 3 bases and J by 4 bases, with 9 bases between. CDR3 bases: TGTGCCAGCAGTTTGGTCAGACCCACCGGGGAGCTGTTTTTT. It translates to CASSLVRPTGELFF. Supplemented by reference TRBV28 and TRBJ2-2, the full variable domain reads DVKVTQSSRYLVKRTGEKVFLECVQDMDHENMFWYRQDPGLGLRLIYFSYDVKMKEKGDIPEGYSVSREKKERFSLILESASTNQTSMYLCASSLVRPTGELFFGEGSRLTVL.

On this clonotype itself: Its ends do not fully match the called genes, so a read error is possible. This sequence joins TRBV19 and TRBJ2-1; the match to TRBD2 covers 7 bases. Looked up from germline, CDR1 is LNHDA and CDR2 is SQIVND (reference sequence). The CDR3 sequence is 15 residues long. The DNA for the CDR3 is TGTGCCAGTAGTATGTTATCGGGGGGATACAATGAACAGTCCTTC. The encoded protein is CASSMLSGGYNEQSF.

This sequence joins TRBV28 and TRBJ2-1; D is undetermined. The CDR3 runs to 13 residues. In germline, CDR1 is MDHEN, CDR2 SYDVKM. V dropped 5 bases and J dropped 7 bases, with 12 bases sitting between them. For the CDR3, the DNA is TGTGCCAGCAGTCCCGGCGGCAGAAATGAGCAGTTCTTC. Translation gives CASSPGGRNEQFF.

This clonotype was observed many times. The chain employs TRBV28 and TRBJ1-1; a weak D match, TRBD1 (5 bases). The germline CDR1 and CDR2 sequences are MDHEN and SYDVKM. V shed 2 bases and J shed 5 bases, with 12 bases lying between them. The CDR3 spans 14 residues. The CDR3 sequence: CASSLPRGATEAFF. CDR3 nucleotides: TGTGCCAGCAGTTTACCCCGGGGCGCGACTGAAGCTTTCTTT. Full variable domain (outside the CDR3, taken from reference TRBV28 and TRBJ1-1): DVKVTQSSRYLVKRTGEKVFLECVQDMDHENMFWYRQDPGLGLRLIYFSYDVKMKEKGDIPEGYSVSREKKERFSLILESASTNQTSMYLCASSLPRGATEAFFGQGTRLTVV.

This clonotype has a count of ten or more. The chain couples TRBV18 to TRBJ2-7; D is ambiguous. The CDR3 is 16 amino acids. Germline V gene data show CDR1 as KGHSH and CDR2 as LQKENI. The germline V and J ends were trimmed by 1 base and 3 bases, with 16 bases remaining between them. The CDR3 DNA reads as TGTGCCAGCTCACCACAGGCCCCCTCCCTCTACTACGAGCAGTACTTC. This translates into CASSPQAPSLYYEQYF.

This clonotype was detected a few times. The likely explanation is a read error, given a far larger clone one base away. The chain joins TRBV12-3 or TRBV12-4 to TRBJ2-2, with a possible D match to TRBD1 (6 bases). The CDR3 loop spans 15 amino acids. CDR3 nucleotides: TGTGCCCGCAGTTCCGGGACAACGAACACCGGGGAGCTGTTTTTT. As protein: CARSSGTTNTGELFF.

This clonotype was counted many times. The rearrangement links TRBV2 to TRBJ2-1; TRBD2 aligns across 9 bases. Germline CDR1 and CDR2: SNHLY and FYNNEI. This CDR3 comprises 15 residues. After removal of 2 bases from V and 10 bases from J, the junction contained 9 bases not matched to a gene. CDR3 DNA sequence: TGTGCCAGCAGTGAACTAGCGGGACTTCTGGGAGAGCAGTTCTTC. Translation: CASSELAGLLGEQFF. Full variable domain (outside the CDR3, taken from reference TRBV2 and TRBJ2-1): EPEVTQTPSHQVTQMGQEVILRCVPISNHLYFYWYRQILGQKVEFLVSFYNNEISEKSEIFDDQFSVERPDGSNFTLKIRSTKLEDSAMYFCASSELAGLLGEQFFGPGTRLTVL.

This clonotype occurred many times. The chain combines TRBV20-1 with TRBJ2-7; no definite D call. The germline V gene has CDR1 DFQATT and CDR2 SNEGSKA (reference sequence). Trimming shortened V by 2 bases and J by 3 bases, and 5 bases separated the two germline ends. The CDR3 extends over 11 amino acids. The CDR3 here is CSARMLYEQYF. In DNA form, the CDR3 reads TGCAGTGCTAGAATGCTCTACGAGCAGTACTTC.

This rearrangement joins TRBV7-8 to TRBJ2-1; unclear D gene. CDR1 and CDR2 from the germline V gene are SGHVS and FQNEAQ. This CDR3 region has 12 residues. The germline V and J ends were trimmed by 0 bases and 10 bases, with 7 bases remaining between them. This CDR3 reads CASSLAPHEQFF. The CDR3 bases are TGTGCCAGCAGCTTAGCGCCCCACGAGCAGTTCTTC. The variable domain in full, completed from reference TRBV7-8 and TRBJ2-1, reads GAGVSQSPRYKVAKRGQDVALRCDPISGHVSLFWYQQALGQGPEFLTYFQNEAQLDKSGLPSDRFFAERPEGSVSTLKIQRTQQEDSAVYLCASSLAPHEQFFGPGTRLTVL.

This clonotype showed up many times. The V and J genes are TRBV7-3 and TRBJ2-3; 13 bases agree with TRBD2. V was clipped by 4 bases and J by 3 bases; unmatched bases: 1. The CDR3 length is 15 residues. Germline-derived CDR1 and CDR2 are SGHTA and FQGTGA. Written as DNA, the CDR3 is TGTGCCAGCAGCTCGACTAGCGGGAGGACAGATACGCAGTATTTT. It codes for CASSSTSGRTDTQYF.

This clonotype was observed many times. This rearrangement joins TRBV9 to TRBJ1-5, with D unresolved. The CDR3 has 15 residues. Germline loops: CDR1 SGDLS, CDR2 YYNGEE. V was cut by 6 bases and J by 0 bases, with 13 bases left in between. CDR3 nucleotide sequence: TGTGCCAGCACCCGTGGGCCGAATAGCAATCAGCCCCAGCATTTT. Its translation: CASTRGPNSNQPQHF.